This passage covers 24 T cell receptor beta chains from one sample sequenced in a study of molecular identifiers for immune sequencing clone quantification. A single record per CDR3 protein comes from TCRdb applying MiXCR to the PCR reads. The data show roughly 93,000 distinct CDR3 sequences, 15% to 20% seen once. What was sequenced was naive CD8+ T cells from blood, with Jurkat cell RNA spiked in. Subset noted: FACS-sorted CD8+CD4-CCR7+CD45RA+ naive T cells. The origin of the receptors is a human donor in good health. Some libraries in this study had Jurkat cell RNA spiked in.

This clonotype has at least ten counts. The J gene is TRBJ2-6, the V gene TRBV9; D is ambiguous. Per the germline V gene, CDR1 is SGDLS and CDR2 is YYNGEE. The V end was cut by 6 bases, the J end by 2 bases, with 9 bases between. The CDR3 loop spans 14 amino acids. Here the CDR3 reads CASTSMAGANVLTF. CDR3 DNA: TGTGCCAGCACCTCCATGGCTGGGGCCAACGTCCTGACTTTC.

The sample holds many counts of this clonotype. The chain is built from TRBV4-3 and TRBJ1-6; no clear D. The CDR3 consists of 12 residues. With 6 bases removed from V and 5 bases from J, the gap between germline ends came to 5 bases. Germline-derived CDR1 and CDR2 are LGHNA and YSLEER. CDR3 bases: TGCGCCAGCAGACGGGATAATTCACCCCTCCACTTT. Translation gives CASRRDNSPLHF.

The gene calls are TRBV20-1 and TRBJ2-1, with TRBD2 matching over 7 bases. The V gene's germline CDR1 is DFQATT and CDR2 SNEGSKA (reference sequence). With V trimmed by 1 base and J by 9 bases, 9 bases remained unmatched. This CDR3 has 14 residues. CDR3: CSARVLADSGEQFF. The CDR3 coding sequence is TGCAGTGCTAGAGTTCTAGCGGACTCGGGTGAGCAGTTCTTC.

This clonotype was counted only a few times. A single base separates this from a much larger clone, so it may be a read error. The chain has TRBV29-1 and TRBJ2-1, with 11 nucleotides matching TRBD1. From germline, CDR1 is SQVTM and CDR2 ANQGSEA. The CDR3 runs to 14 residues. This CDR3 is CRVEGQGVDNEQFF. The CDR3 coding sequence is TGCCGCGTTGAGGGACAGGGGGTTGACAATGAGCAGTTCTTC.

This clonotype was picked up many times. The V and J genes are TRBV28 and TRBJ1-1; D remains unclear. V was clipped by 6 bases and J by 5 bases, with 13 bases between them. The length of the CDR3 is 13 residues. The V gene's germline CDR1 is MDHEN and CDR2 SYDVKM. CDR3 amino acids: CASRAGFVTEAFF. As DNA, the CDR3 is TGTGCCAGCAGGGCCGGGTTCGTAACTGAAGCTTTCTTT.

This clonotype was detected ten times or more. V is TRBV5-1 and J is TRBJ2-7; D possibly corresponds to TRBD1 (6 bases). Per the germline V gene, CDR1 is SGHRS and CDR2 is YFSETQ. Deletions cut 0 bases from V and 4 bases from J, with 20 bases between. This CDR3 has 17 residues. CDR3 region: CASSLAEGEPNPYEQYF. The CDR3 nucleotides are TGCGCCAGCAGCTTGGCTGAGGGGGAGCCGAACCCTTACGAGCAGTACTTC.

In this sample, this clonotype turned up many times. This chain links TRBV12-3 or TRBV12-4 with TRBJ1-3; no clear D. The V end was cut by 6 bases, the J end by 0 bases, with 15 bases between. The CDR3 is made up of 16 amino acids. The CDR3 bases are TGTGCCAGCAGACCTTCCCCCGGATACTCTGGAAACACCATATATTTT. Its protein is CASRPSPGYSGNTIYF.

Remarks on this clonotype: This may arise from a read error, as a much more abundant clone is one base away. The V gene is TRBV3-2, the J gene TRBJ1-5; the DNA was not used to check the table's D call, TRBD1. TRBV3-2 is designated a pseudogene. This CDR3 has 14 amino acids. CDR3 region: CASSQGTGNQPQHF. DNA for the CDR3: TGTGCCAGCAGCCAAGGGACAGGCAATCAGCCCCAGCATTTT.

In its sample, this clonotype was seen a few times. The gene calls are TRBV6-2 or TRBV6-3 and TRBJ2-3; D is possibly TRBD2 (6 bases). V lost 0 bases and J 2 bases, leaving 15 bases between the germline ends. Germline V gene data show CDR1 as MNHEY and CDR2 as SVGEGT. CDR3 length: 17 residues. The CDR3 nucleotides are TGTGCCAGCAGTTACTCGCTGGCTAGCGAAATCACAGATACGCAGTATTTT. This sequence encodes CASSYSLASEITDTQYF.

Of note for this clonotype: A much larger clone sits a single nucleotide away, making a read error possible. The chain couples TRBV19 to TRBJ2-7, with D maybe TRBD1 (6 bases). The germline V gene has CDR1 LNHDA and CDR2 SQIVND (reference sequence). The CDR3 has 15 amino acids. The CDR3 region is CASSIDLGQNYERYF. The CDR3 DNA is TGTGCCAGTAGTATAGACCTCGGACAGAACTACGAGCGGTACTTC. The full variable domain, in which reference TRBV19 and TRBJ2-7 provide the parts outside the CDR3, is DGGITQSPKYLFRKEGQNVTLSCEQNLNHDAMYWYRQDPGQGLRLIYYSQIVNDFQKGDIAEGYSVSREKKESFPLTVTSAQKNPTAFYLCASSIDLGQNYERYFGPGTRLTVT.

As regards this clonotype: A much larger clonotype is one base distant, so this may be a read error. V gene TRBV6-2 or TRBV6-3 combines with J gene TRBJ2-7; weak D call: TRBD2 (7 bases). The CDR3 runs 14 residues. Germline assignment: CDR1 MNHEY and CDR2 SVGEGT. The CDR3: CASAGGDKPYEQHF. CDR3 nucleotides: TGTGCCAGCGCTGGGGGGGACAAACCCTACGAGCAGCACTTC.

This clonotype appeared many times. The rearrangement links TRBV5-8 to TRBJ2-1, with a weak D call TRBD2 (6 bases). Germline lookup yields CDR1 SGHTS and CDR2 YDEGEE. Trimming removed 2 bases from V and 8 bases from J, with 17 bases in between. CDR3 length equals 15 residues. This CDR3 is CASSFWSRGGDEQFF. CDR3 in DNA: TGTGCCAGCAGCTTCTGGTCGCGGGGTGGCGATGAGCAGTTCTTC. The full variable domain, completed using reference TRBV5-8 and TRBJ2-1, is EAGVTQSPTHLIKTRGQQATLRCSPISGHTSVYWYQQALGLGLQFLLWYDEGEERNRGNFPPRFSGRQFPNYSSELNVNALELEDSALYLCASSFWSRGGDEQFFGPGTRLTVL.

This clonotype was picked up many times. V and J are TRBV5-5 and TRBJ1-1; 8 bases align to TRBD1. From germline, CDR1 is SGHKS and CDR2 YYEKEE (reference sequence). The CDR3 sequence is 13 residues long. V lost 2 bases and J lost 7; bases outside the gene matches: 4. CDR3 in DNA: TGTGCCAGCAGCTTCACCGGGACAGGTGAAGCTTTCTTT. Its translation: CASSFTGTGEAFF.

This clonotype has at least ten counts. The chain joins TRBV9 to TRBJ2-2; D unclear. The germline CDR1 and CDR2 sequences are SGDLS and YYNGEE. V was clipped by 4 bases and J by 1 base, with 2 bases between them. The CDR3 extends over 12 amino acids. The CDR3 is CASSMNTGELFF. CDR3 coding DNA: TGTGCCAGCAGCATGAACACCGGGGAGCTGTTTTTT.

Regarding this clonotype: A read error may explain this, as a much larger clone is one base away. This chain links TRBV14 with TRBJ2-1; 9 bases match TRBD2. V was pared by 3 bases and J by 6 bases, with 6 bases of the junction left unmatched. The V gene's germline CDR1 is SGHDN and CDR2 FVKESK. The CDR3 totals 15 residues. The CDR3 sequence: CASSQDSGSGNEQFF. For the CDR3, the DNA is TGTGCCAGCAGCCAGGATAGCGGGAGTGGCAATGAGCAGTTCTTC.

This clonotype was recorded many times. The chain is built from TRBV20-1 and TRBJ1-1, with D perhaps matching TRBD1 (6 bases). The CDR3 spans 15 residues. Deletions cut 4 bases from V and 4 bases from J, with 19 bases between. Germline loops: CDR1 DFQATT, CDR2 SNEGSKA (reference sequence). CDR3 bases: TGCAGTGCTACCATTGATAGGGGGGTTCCCACTGAAGCTTTCTTT. This sequence encodes CSATIDRGVPTEAFF.

This clonotype was detected many times. The chain uses TRBV5-4 and TRBJ1-2; D unclear. The CDR3 has 11 amino acids. The V end lost 3 bases, the J end lost 4 bases, and 4 bases lay between the germline ends. Per the germline V gene, CDR1 is SGHNT and CDR2 is YYREEE (reference sequence). CDR3 nucleotides: TGTGCCAGCAGCTCTGTCTATGGCTACACCTTC. This codes for CASSSVYGYTF.

The table lists this clonotype with many counts. This chain connects TRBV19 to TRBJ2-7, with no clear D. The CDR3 runs 13 residues. With 5 bases removed from V and 3 bases from J, the gap between germline ends came to 11 bases. Germline CDR1 is LNHDA and CDR2 is SQIVND (reference sequence). The CDR3 nucleotides read TGTGCCAGTAGTTGGGCTGTAGGCTACGAGCAGTACTTC. Translated, it gives CASSWAVGYEQYF.

This chain links TRBV21-1 with TRBJ1-2; the table names TRBD1, a call not compared with the DNA. TRBV21-1 is termed a pseudogene. The CDR3 has 15 amino acids. DNA for the CDR3: TGTGCCAGCACCCCTCCGGGACAGATCTTTTATGGCTACACCTTC. Amino acid sequence: CASTPPGQIFYGYTF.

Only a few counts were recorded for this clonotype. This may be a read error: a much more frequent sequence differs by one nucleotide. As the CDR3 is not closed by the conserved phenylalanine or tryptophan, this likely results from a read error. The chain joins TRBV29-1 to TRBJ2-1; D unresolved. V shed 7 bases and J shed 1 base, with 14 bases lying between them. This CDR3 is built from 14 residues. Germline V gene sequence: CDR1 SQVTM, CDR2 ANQGSEA. The CDR3 reads CSATTGPSYNEQFL. The CDR3 DNA reads TGCAGCGCTACAACTGGTCCATCCTACAATGAGCAGTTCCTC.

This clonotype was counted many times. Here the CDR3 DNA reads TGTGCCAGCGGACAGGGAGGCAATCAGCCCCAGCATTTT. It encodes CASGQGGNQPQHF. This chain connects TRBV7-6 to TRBJ1-5, with 8 bases fitting TRBD1. V shed 8 bases and J 2 bases; nucleotides not matched to a gene: 2. This CDR3 comprises 13 residues. Germline V gene lookup returns CDR1 SGHVS and CDR2 FNYEAQ. Using reference TRBV7-6 and TRBJ1-5 for the parts outside the CDR3, the full variable domain is GAGVSQSPRYKVTKRGQDVALRCDPISGHVSLYWYRQALGQGPEFLTYFNYEAQQDKSGLPNDRFSAERPEGSISTLTIQRTEQRDSAMYRCASGQGGNQPQHFGDGTRLSIL.

This clonotype was recorded many times. The CDR3 spells CASSSSWEGSPDTQYF. The CDR3 nucleotides read TGTGCCAGCAGCTCGTCGTGGGAGGGCTCCCCAGATACGCAGTATTTT. The J gene is TRBJ2-3, the V gene TRBV7-9; 7 bases are a match to TRBD2. CDR1 is SEHNR, CDR2 FQNEAQ, per germline (reference sequence). The J segment lost 4 bases and the V segment lost 4 bases, leaving 11 bases of the junction unmatched. This CDR3 contains 16 residues.

This clonotype has a count of ten or more. V and J are TRBV4-3 and TRBJ2-1; 11 positions agree with TRBD1. This CDR3 region has 15 residues. The V and J ends lost 5 bases and 3 bases, in that order; junction bases with no gene match: 3. Germline V gene lookup returns CDR1 LGHNA and CDR2 YSLEER. As DNA, the CDR3 is TGCGCCAGCAGCATGGACAGGGGGCTCTACAATGAGCAGTTCTTC. Its protein is CASSMDRGLYNEQFF.

In its sample, this clonotype was seen many times. The chain couples TRBV9 to TRBJ2-3; the D call may be TRBD1 or TRBD2 (6 bases each). CDR3 size: 17 residues. Germline values: CDR1 SGDLS, CDR2 YYNGEE. Trimming left V 4 bases short and J 0 bases short, with 18 bases between. The CDR3 bases are TGTGCCAGCAGCCCCCTTCGGGGGCGGCCAAGCACAGATACGCAGTATTTT. It translates to CASSPLRGRPSTDTQYF.